This is a list of T cell receptor beta chains from one sample in a study of response to subunit inactivated influenza vaccine. TCRdb re-called the RT-PCR reads through MiXCR, storing one row per CDR3 protein. Of over 650,000 distinct CDR3 sequences in the sample, approximately 17% were seen once. Sequencing was performed on PBMCs from blood, taken about 5 days after vaccination. All receptors come from a man between 45 and 60 years old who received an inactivated influenza vaccine. CDR3s include the opening cysteine and the closing phenylalanine or tryptophan. The D gene is left open where the match is weak. Size is stated for part of the rows, as once, few or many counts, or as a class when the clone is expanded.

size	D	V	J	CDR3	DNA
.	TRBD1	TRBV6-2/TRBV6-3	TRBJ2-4	CASSGQGTAKNIQYF	TGTGCCAGCAGCGGACAGGGGACAGCCAAAAACATTCAGTACTTC
many	.	TRBV4-3	TRBJ2-3	CASSQERADTQYF	TGCGCCAGCAGCCAAGAGAGAGCAGATACGCAGTATTTT
.	.	TRBV25-1	TRBJ2-5	CASSEVGAVETQYF	TGTGCCAGCAGTGAAGTAGGGGCAGTGGAGACCCAGTACTTC
once	.	TRBV12-3/TRBV12-4	TRBJ2-2	CASPSLTGELFF	TGTGCCAGCCCGAGTCTTACCGGGGAGCTGTTTTTT
.	.	TRBV18	TRBJ1-6	CASSPNPQGHSPLHF	TGTGCCAGCTCACCAAATCCCCAGGGGCATTCACCCCTCCACTTT
few	.	TRBV30	TRBJ2-7	CAWSVYGDKQYF	TGTGCCTGGAGTGTATACGGTGACAAACAGTACTTC
.	TRBD1	TRBV3-1	TRBJ1-6	CASSPSGTGANSPLHF	TGTGCCAGCAGCCCATCAGGGACAGGGGCTAATTCACCCCTCCACTTT
.	.	TRBV7-8	TRBJ2-1	CASSHRLGGQFF	TGTGCCAGCAGCCACCGACTCGGGGGGCAGTTCTTC
few	.	TRBV6-2/TRBV6-3	TRBJ2-7	CASSYSKQEWDYEQYF	TGTGCCAGCAGTTACTCGAAACAAGAATGGGACTACGAGCAGTACTTC
.	.	TRBV11-3	TRBJ2-3	CASSNRRGADTQYF	TGTGCCAGCAGTAACAGGCGGGGTGCGGATACGCAGTATTTT
.	.	TRBV29-1	TRBJ1-2	CSVFSARYGYTF	TGCAGCGTTTTCTCAGCAAGATATGGCTACACCTTC
.	TRBD2	TRBV12-3/TRBV12-4	TRBJ2-2	CASSPGTSGTTGELFF	TGTGCCAGCAGCCCTGGGACTAGCGGGACAACCGGGGAGCTGTTTTTT
few	TRBD2	TRBV6-2/TRBV6-3	TRBJ2-1	CASSRMGGPNEQFF	TGTGCCAGCAGCCGCATGGGAGGGCCTAATGAGCAGTTCTTC
.	.	TRBV5-1	TRBJ1-1	CASSLDQVRTEAFF	TGCGCCAGCAGCTTGGATCAGGTTCGGACTGAAGCTTTCTTT
.	.	TRBV30	TRBJ2-3	CAWDPWDDASTDTQYF	TGTGCCTGGGACCCCTGGGACGACGCCAGCACAGATACGCAGTATTTT
.	TRBD1	TRBV12-3/TRBV12-4	TRBJ2-2	CASNTGVGNTGELFF	TGTGCCAGCAACACAGGGGTGGGGAACACCGGGGAGCTGTTTTTT
.	TRBD1	TRBV18	TRBJ2-7	CASSPRSPGGSYEQYF	TGTGCCAGCTCACCACGGTCCCCAGGGGGTTCCTACGAGCAGTACTTC
few	.	TRBV10-3	TRBJ2-1	CAISVLGREQFF	TGTGCCATCAGTGTACTAGGGCGTGAGCAGTTCTTC
.	.	TRBV28	TRBJ1-1	CASRQGQLFVEAFF	TGTGCCAGCAGACAAGGACAGCTCTTCGTCGAAGCTTTCTTT
once	.	TRBV3-1	TRBJ2-5	CASSQRRSGVGIQETQYF	TGTGCCAGCAGCCAACGACGGTCAGGGGTGGGGATCCAAGAGACCCAGTACTTC
many	TRBD2	TRBV4-3	TRBJ2-3	CASSSGLAGAVDTQYF	TGCGCCAGCAGCTCGGGACTAGCGGGAGCGGTAGATACGCAGTATTTT
few	.	TRBV12-3/TRBV12-4	TRBJ1-1	CASSPRVGALNTEAFF	TGTGCCAGCAGTCCCCGTGTAGGGGCGCTGAACACTGAAGCTTTCTTT
few	TRBD2	TRBV20-1	TRBJ2-1	CSAKLTSGTGEQFF	TGCAGTGCGAAGCTGACTAGCGGGACTGGTGAGCAGTTCTTC
.	.	TRBV6-1	TRBJ2-7	CASSERRIQGRFYEQYF	TGTGCCAGCAGTGAGCGACGGATCCAGGGGCGATTCTACGAGCAGTACTTC
.	.	TRBV5-6	TRBJ1-1	CASSLRLNLNTEAFF	TGTGCCAGCAGCTTGAGGTTGAACCTGAACACTGAAGCTTTCTTT
few	.	TRBV5-1	TRBJ2-3	CASSLAGDSTDTQYF	TGCGCCAGCAGCTTGGCCGGGGACAGCACAGATACGCAGTATTTT
.	.	TRBV12-3/TRBV12-4	TRBJ2-5	CASSGHGGPQETQYF	TGTGCCAGCAGTGGGCACGGCGGTCCTCAAGAGACCCAGTACTTC
few	.	TRBV5-1	TRBJ1-1	CASSLEVRAGTEAFF	TGCGCCAGCAGCTTGGAGGTCAGGGCTGGGACTGAAGCTTTCTTT